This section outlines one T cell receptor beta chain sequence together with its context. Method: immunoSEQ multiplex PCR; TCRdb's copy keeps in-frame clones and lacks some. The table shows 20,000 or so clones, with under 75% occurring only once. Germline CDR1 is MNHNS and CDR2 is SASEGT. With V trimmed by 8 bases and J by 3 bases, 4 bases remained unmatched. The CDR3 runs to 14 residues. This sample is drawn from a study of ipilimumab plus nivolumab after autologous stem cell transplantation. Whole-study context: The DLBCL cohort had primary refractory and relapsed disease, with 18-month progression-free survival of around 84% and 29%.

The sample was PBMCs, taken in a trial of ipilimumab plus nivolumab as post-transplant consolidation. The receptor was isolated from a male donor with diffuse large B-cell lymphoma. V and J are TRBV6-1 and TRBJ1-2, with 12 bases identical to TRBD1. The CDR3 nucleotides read TGTGCCAGCCTGGGACAGGGGGCACACTATGGCTACACCTTC. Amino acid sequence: CASLGQGAHYGYTF.